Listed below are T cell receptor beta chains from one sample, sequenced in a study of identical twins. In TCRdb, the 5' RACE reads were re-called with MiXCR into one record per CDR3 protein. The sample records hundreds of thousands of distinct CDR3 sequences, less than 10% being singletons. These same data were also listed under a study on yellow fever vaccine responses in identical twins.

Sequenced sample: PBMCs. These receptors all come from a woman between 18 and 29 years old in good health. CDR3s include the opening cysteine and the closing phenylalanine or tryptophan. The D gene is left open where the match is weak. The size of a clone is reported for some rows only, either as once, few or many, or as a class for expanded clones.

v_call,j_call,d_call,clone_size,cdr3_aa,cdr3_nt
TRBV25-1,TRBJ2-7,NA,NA,CASSALGLYEQYF,TGTGCCAGCAGTGCCCTTGGGCTGTACGAGCAGTACTTC
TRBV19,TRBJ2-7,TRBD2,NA,CASSKTRTAGGYEQYF,TGTGCCAGTAGTAAGACCCGAACCGCCGGGGGGTACGAGCAGTACTTC
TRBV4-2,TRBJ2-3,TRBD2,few,CASSQDATSGNTDTQYF,TGTGCCAGCAGCCAAGATGCGACTAGCGGGAACACAGATACGCAGTATTTT
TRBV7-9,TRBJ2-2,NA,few,CASSLGVSSTGELFF,TGTGCCAGCAGCTTAGGAGTCAGCAGCACCGGGGAGCTGTTTTTT
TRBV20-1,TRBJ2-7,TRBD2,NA,CSATLAGGSYEQYF,TGCAGTGCTACACTAGCGGGGGGATCCTACGAGCAGTACTTC
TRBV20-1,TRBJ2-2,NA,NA,CSASKSREVNTGELFF,TGCAGTGCTAGCAAGAGCAGGGAGGTGAACACCGGGGAGCTGTTTTTT
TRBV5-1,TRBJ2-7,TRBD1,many,CASSPTGAGTYEQYF,TGCGCCAGCAGCCCGACAGGGGCGGGCACCTACGAGCAGTACTTC
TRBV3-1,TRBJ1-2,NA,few,CASSQVDSIAGYTF,TGTGCCAGCAGCCAAGTTGACAGTATCGCTGGCTACACCTTC
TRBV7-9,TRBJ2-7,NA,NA,CASSPLSFEQYF,TGTGCCAGCAGCCCTCTGTCCTTCGAGCAGTACTTC
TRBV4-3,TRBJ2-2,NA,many,CASSPGTAWGGELFF,TGCGCCAGCAGCCCCGGGACTGCTTGGGGCGGGGAGCTGTTTTTT
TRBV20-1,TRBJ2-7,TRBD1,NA,CSAPRDRGPYEQYF,TGCAGTGCCCCTCGGGACAGGGGTCCCTACGAGCAGTACTTC
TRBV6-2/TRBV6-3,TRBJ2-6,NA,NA,CASSQTFPSGANVLTF,TGTGCCAGCAGTCAGACTTTTCCCTCTGGGGCCAACGTCCTGACTTTC
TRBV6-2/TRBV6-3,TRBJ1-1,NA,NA,CASSYSTTGMNTEAFF,TGTGCCAGCAGTTACTCTACGACAGGAATGAACACTGAAGCTTTCTTT
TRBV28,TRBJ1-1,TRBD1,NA,CASRPNRGRRSTEAFF,TGTGCCAGCAGACCAAACAGGGGGCGGAGGAGCACTGAAGCTTTCTTT
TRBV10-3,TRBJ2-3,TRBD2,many,CAISDPLNPGLAGGPDTQYF,TGTGCCATCAGTGACCCCCTCAATCCGGGACTAGCGGGAGGCCCCGATACGCAGTATTTT
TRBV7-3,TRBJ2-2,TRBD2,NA,CASRVAGGNTGELFF,TGTGCCAGCAGGGTAGCGGGGGGGAACACCGGGGAGCTGTTTTTT
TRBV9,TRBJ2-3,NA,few,CASSVGVTRQLADTQYF,TGTGCCAGCAGCGTAGGAGTAACCCGTCAGTTAGCCGATACGCAGTATTTT
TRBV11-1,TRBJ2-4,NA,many,CASSLFPRGEGAKNIQYF,TGTGCCAGCAGCTTATTTCCGAGGGGAGAAGGGGCCAAAAACATTCAGTACTTC
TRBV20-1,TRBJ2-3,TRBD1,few,CSAIQGAGTDTQYF,TGCAGTGCTATTCAGGGGGCTGGGACAGATACGCAGTATTTT
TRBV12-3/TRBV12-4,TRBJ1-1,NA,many,CASSPSAAGTEAFF,TGTGCCAGCAGCCCCAGTGCGGCGGGGACTGAAGCTTTCTTT
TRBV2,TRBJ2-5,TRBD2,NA,CASSGGSSGRTGETQYF,TGTGCCAGCAGTGGGGGAAGTAGCGGGAGAACCGGCGAGACCCAGTACTTC
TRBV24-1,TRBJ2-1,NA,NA,CATSEPYRDQGNEQFF,TGTGCCACCAGTGAACCCTACCGGGATCAAGGGAATGAGCAGTTCTTC
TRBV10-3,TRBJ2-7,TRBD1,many,CAISEAGTGEEQYF,TGTGCCATCAGTGAAGCCGGGACAGGAGAAGAGCAGTACTTC
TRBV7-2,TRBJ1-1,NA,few,CASSLILGQNTEAFF,TGTGCCAGCAGCTTAATACTCGGACAGAACACTGAAGCTTTCTTT
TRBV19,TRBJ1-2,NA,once,CASSIPGRSYGYTF,TGTGCCAGTAGTATCCCCGGGAGATCCTATGGCTACACCTTC
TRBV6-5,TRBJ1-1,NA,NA,CASSYGTTEAFF,TGTGCCAGCAGTTACGGTACCACTGAAGCTTTCTTT
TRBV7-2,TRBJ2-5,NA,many,CASSLAKGTVETQYF,TGTGCCAGCAGCTTAGCTAAGGGGACGGTGGAGACCCAGTACTTC
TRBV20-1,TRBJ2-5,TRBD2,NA,CSARERGGLETQYF,TGCAGTGCTAGGGAGCGGGGGGGCCTGGAGACCCAGTACTTC
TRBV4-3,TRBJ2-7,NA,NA,CASSQDLGVEEQYF,TGCGCCAGCAGCCAAGATCTTGGGGTAGAAGAGCAGTACTTC
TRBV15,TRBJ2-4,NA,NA,CATSRDQQENIQYF,TGTGCCACCAGCAGAGACCAACAAGAAAACATTCAGTACTTC
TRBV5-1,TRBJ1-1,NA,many,CASSLRDNRAEAFF,TGCGCCAGCAGCCTCCGGGACAATCGCGCTGAAGCTTTCTTT
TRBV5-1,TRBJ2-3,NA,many,CASSEGRVRSTDTQYF,TGCGCCAGCAGCGAAGGAAGGGTCCGAAGCACAGATACGCAGTATTTT
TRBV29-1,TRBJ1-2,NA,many,CSVLQEGSYGYTF,TGCAGCGTACTACAGGAGGGGAGCTATGGCTACACCTTC
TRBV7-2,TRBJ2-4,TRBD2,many,CASRRTSGIAKNIQYF,TGTGCCAGCAGGCGGACTAGCGGGATAGCCAAAAACATTCAGTACTTC
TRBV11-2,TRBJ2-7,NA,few,CASSRYLGGGYEQYF,TGTGCCAGCAGCCGATATTTAGGGGGAGGCTACGAGCAGTACTTC
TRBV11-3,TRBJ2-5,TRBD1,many,CASSSGQGVETQYF,TGTGCCAGCAGCTCGGGACAGGGTGTAGAGACCCAGTACTTC
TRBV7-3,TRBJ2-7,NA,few,CASSLSSGNEQYF,TGTGCCAGCAGCTTAAGCTCGGGAAACGAGCAGTACTTC
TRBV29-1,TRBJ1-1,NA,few,CSVADGLLTEAFF,TGCAGCGTTGCAGACGGATTGCTCACTGAAGCTTTCTTT
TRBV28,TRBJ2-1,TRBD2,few,CASFKTGTRTYNEQFF,TGTGCCAGCTTCAAAACCGGGACTAGAACCTACAATGAGCAGTTCTTC
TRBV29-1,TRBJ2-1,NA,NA,CSVDIADPYNEQFF,TGCAGCGTCGACATAGCGGACCCCTACAATGAGCAGTTCTTC
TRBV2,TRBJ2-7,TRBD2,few,CASSRGLAGAGPYEQYF,TGTGCCAGCAGTAGGGGACTAGCGGGGGCCGGGCCCTACGAGCAGTACTTC